The rows below give T cell receptor beta chains drawn from one sample of a study of somatic mutations in cytotoxic T cells in rheumatoid arthritis. Clones were read by immunoSEQ multiplex PCR, and TCRdb kept only the in-frame ones, dropping some. This table has under 3,000 clones, roughly 86% appearing once. Sequenced: CD8+ T cells sorted from blood. The receptor source for this set is an adult with rheumatoid arthritis. Both conserved end residues are part of each CDR3. The D gene is left open where the match is weak. Expanded clones are given a class, and other clones once, few, many or no size at all.

clone_size j_call v_call d_call cdr3_aa cdr3_nt
. TRBJ2-7 TRBV2 . CASSPMTRELSSYEQYF TGTGCCAGCAGTCCCATGACCAGGGAATTAAGCTCCTACGAGCAGTACTTC
. TRBJ2-1 TRBV7-6 TRBD2 CASSSRGGNYNEQFF TGTGCCAGCAGTTCCCGGGGGGGGAATTACAATGAGCAGTTCTTC
few TRBJ2-4 TRBV4-1 TRBD2 CASGPGLAGKNIQYF TGCGCCTCCGGCCCGGGGCTAGCGGGCAAAAACATTCAGTACTTC
once TRBJ1-4 TRBV2 . CASGGAEDRNEKLFF TGTGCCAGCGGGGGAGCGGAGGACAGAAATGAAAAACTGTTTTTT
. TRBJ1-2 TRBV9 TRBD1 CASSPRTGVRDGYTF TGTGCCAGCAGCCCCCGTACAGGGGTTAGGGATGGCTACACCTTC
. TRBJ1-1 TRBV20-1 . CSALGNKAFF TGCAGTGCACTGGGGAATAAAGCTTTCTTT
. TRBJ1-3 TRBV4-1 TRBD1 CASSQDLDRVDTIYF TGCGCCAGCAGCCAAGATCTGGACAGGGTGGACACCATATATTTT
. TRBJ2-4 TRBV27 TRBD2 CASSLSRGGNIQYF TGTGCCAGCAGTTTATCGCGGGGGGGAAACATTCAGTACTTC
. TRBJ2-1 TRBV4-3 TRBD1 CASSQVGQGLYNEQFF TGCGCCAGCAGCCAAGTTGGACAGGGGCTTTACAATGAGCAGTTCTTC
. TRBJ2-5 TRBV7-3 TRBD2 CASSLTGLAGEGETQYF TGTGCCAGCAGCTTAACAGGTCTAGCGGGGGAGGGAGAGACCCAGTACTTC
. TRBJ2-1 TRBV19 . CASSKGGSSYNEQFF TGTGCCAGTAGTAAGGGGGGGAGCTCCTACAATGAGCAGTTCTTC
. TRBJ1-1 TRBV5-6 TRBD1 CASSGGGQGYTEAFF TGTGCCAGCAGCGGGGGGGGACAGGGGTACACTGAAGCTTTCTTT
. TRBJ2-1 TRBV5-5 TRBD2 CASSTPERGGPYNEQFF TGTGCCAGCAGCACTCCAGAGCGGGGGGGCCCATACAATGAGCAGTTCTTC
. TRBJ1-5 TRBV7-9 . CASSLAGQPQHF TGTGCCAGCAGCTTAGCGGGTCAGCCCCAGCATTTT
. TRBJ1-6 TRBV19 . CASRPTVYNSPLHF TGTGCCAGTAGACCGACAGTATATAATTCACCCCTCCACTTT
. TRBJ2-2 TRBV29-1 . CSVEWVAGRRGGELFF TGCAGCGTTGAATGGGTGGCAGGCCGGAGGGGCGGGGAGCTGTTTTTT
few TRBJ1-5 TRBV4-1 . CASSQLTGPNQPQHF TGCGCCAGCAGCCAACTGACAGGACCCAATCAGCCCCAGCATTTT
. TRBJ2-3 TRBV7-3 TRBD2 CASSSTYSGGPGDTQYF TGTGCCAGCAGCTCCACCTATAGCGGGGGTCCTGGAGATACGCAGTATTTT
. TRBJ2-7 TRBV7-6 . CASSLDPGGHSYEQYF TGTGCCAGCAGCTTGGATCCCGGGGGGCACTCCTACGAGCAGTACTTC
. TRBJ2-1 TRBV6-1 . CASSEPPWSSYNEQFF TGTGCCAGCAGTGAACCCCCCTGGAGCTCCTACAATGAGCAGTTCTTC
. TRBJ2-1 TRBV28 TRBD2 CASSGTTAYNEQFF TGTGCCAGCAGTGGGACTACTGCCTACAATGAGCAGTTCTTC
. TRBJ2-7 TRBV6-5 . CASSYSMASSYEQYF TGTGCCAGCAGTTACTCTATGGCTAGCTCCTACGAGCAGTACTTC
once TRBJ2-3 TRBV9 . CASSPQITDTQYF TGTGCCAGCAGTCCACAGATCACAGATACGCAGTATTTT
. TRBJ2-2 TRBV9 . CASSVGGSPGTGELFF TGTGCCAGCAGCGTAGGGGGTAGCCCGGGGACCGGGGAGCTGTTTTTT
. TRBJ1-3 TRBV10-3 . CAILTGNTIYF TGTGCCATCCTGACGGGAAACACCATATATTTT
. TRBJ2-7 TRBV6-1 . CASSKPGAYEQYF TGTGCCAGCAGCAAGCCAGGGGCCTACGAGCAGTACTTC
. TRBJ1-3 TRBV7-9 . CASRPDQGNTIYF TGTGCCAGCAGGCCAGATCAGGGAAACACCATATATTTT
. TRBJ1-4 TRBV4-1 TRBD1 CASSHQQGALSEKLFF TGCGCCAGCAGCCACCAGCAGGGGGCACTTAGTGAAAAACTGTTTTTT
. TRBJ1-5 TRBV9 . CASNRGGFRNQPQHF TGTGCCAGCAATCGGGGGGGATTTCGCAATCAGCCCCAGCATTTT
once TRBJ2-7 TRBV7-7 TRBD1 CASSLDPARDSDSYEQYF TGTGCCAGCAGCTTAGACCCTGCTAGGGACAGCGACTCCTACGAGCAGTACTTC
. TRBJ2-7 TRBV5-6 . CASSLGGSTYEQYF TGTGCCAGCAGCTTGGGAGGCAGCACCTACGAGCAGTACTTC
. TRBJ1-1 TRBV6-1 . CASTHLPSADTEAFF TGTGCCAGCACCCACCTTCCCTCCGCGGACACTGAAGCTTTCTTT
. TRBJ1-4 TRBV7-9 TRBD1 CASRPGQVHNEKLFF TGTGCCAGCAGACCCGGACAGGTACATAATGAAAAACTGTTTTTT
once TRBJ2-1 TRBV9 . CASGGLAGEQFF TGTGCCAGCGGGGGGTTGGCTGGTGAGCAGTTCTTC
. TRBJ2-1 TRBV7-3 TRBD1 CASSPSGTEYNEQFF TGTGCCAGCAGCCCCTCCGGGACAGAGTACAATGAGCAGTTCTTC
. TRBJ2-7 TRBV4-1 . CASSQSPGGPIDEQYF TGCGCCAGCAGCCAATCTCCCGGGGGGCCCATTGACGAGCAGTACTTC
. TRBJ2-3 TRBV29-1 TRBD2 CSVDGLAGGTDTQYF TGCAGCGTTGATGGACTAGCGGGGGGCACAGATACGCAGTATTTT
once TRBJ2-7 TRBV9 TRBD2 CASSVGSGGLSYEQYF TGTGCCAGCAGCGTAGGGAGCGGGGGCCTCTCCTACGAGCAGTACTTC
once TRBJ2-5 TRBV7-9 . CASSPIIRWKETQYF TGTGCCAGCAGCCCCATAATCCGTTGGAAAGAGACCCAGTACTTC
. TRBJ2-5 TRBV11-3 TRBD1 CASSTWTGVRVQETQYF TGTGCCAGCAGCACTTGGACAGGGGTTCGGGTGCAAGAGACCCAGTACTTC
. TRBJ2-5 TRBV7-3 TRBD1 CASSRGTGIQETQYF TGTGCCAGCAGCCGGGGGACAGGGATCCAAGAGACCCAGTACTTC
once TRBJ2-5 TRBV7-6 . CASSFGGPGEQYF TGTGCCAGCAGCTTCGGGGGGCCGGGGGAGCAGTACTTC
. TRBJ2-3 TRBV10-2 TRBD1 CASSGTGGADTQYF TGCGCCAGCAGCGGGACAGGGGGAGCAGATACGCAGTATTTT
. TRBJ1-1 TRBV7-2 TRBD1 CASSTRQGASAEAFF TGTGCCAGCAGCACCAGACAGGGGGCGTCCGCTGAAGCTTTCTTT
once TRBJ2-1 TRBV11-2 TRBD2 CASSLDHSGGAVNEQFF TGTGCCAGCAGCTTAGACCATAGCGGGGGGGCAGTTAATGAGCAGTTCTTC
few TRBJ2-7 TRBV5-6 . CASSLGQGEQYF TGTGCCAGCAGCTTGGGGCAGGGAGAGCAGTACTTC
. TRBJ2-7 TRBV10-2 . CASSEVPSYYEQYF TGCGCCAGCAGTGAGGTTCCTAGCTACTACGAGCAGTACTTC
. TRBJ1-1 TRBV10-3 . CAISETGSGVEAFF TGTGCCATCAGTGAAACAGGGTCGGGGGTTGAAGCTTTCTTT
few TRBJ2-2 TRBV5-1 . CASSITGELFF TGCGCCAGCAGCATCACCGGGGAGCTGTTTTTT
. TRBJ2-7 TRBV13 . CASSLGGRSYEQYF TGTGCCAGCAGCCTAGGGGGGCGCTCCTACGAGCAGTACTTC
. TRBJ2-7 TRBV19 . CASSRAGGLSEQYF TGTGCCAGTAGTCGGGCAGGAGGCTTGTCCGAGCAGTACTTC